The 13 T cell receptor beta chains in this list originate from one sample, sequenced in a study of blood T cell repertoires in COVID-19. Sequenced by immunoSEQ multiplex PCR; TCRdb stores in-frame clones only, minus some. The top ten hold 1% to 1.5% of the sample, which has about 300,000 clones, around four fifths seen once. What was sequenced was peripheral blood. Every receptor here comes from a woman aged 50 to 65 with acute or convalescent COVID-19.

The chain couples TRBV4-2 to TRBJ2-1; 13 positions agree with TRBD2. J was trimmed by 10 bases and V by 6 bases; bases with no gene match: 3. Germline V gene data show CDR1 as LGHNA and CDR2 as YNFKEQ. The CDR3 sequence is 13 residues long. The CDR3 is CASRGLAGLEQFF. CDR3 in DNA: TGTGCCAGCAGGGGACTAGCGGGATTAGAGCAGTTCTTC.

The chain employs TRBV7-9 and TRBJ2-7; D may be TRBD1 (5 bases). Germline V gene lookup returns CDR1 SEHNR and CDR2 FQNEAQ (reference sequence). The V gene lost 7 bases and the J gene lost 2 bases, with 15 bases spanning the gap. The CDR3 has 14 amino acids. The CDR3, as DNA: TGTGCCAGCACACGACCCCCAGGGCCCTACGAGCAGTACTTC. Residues: CASTRPPGPYEQYF.

V and J are TRBV18 and TRBJ1-5, with 7 bases identical to TRBD1. V shed 10 bases and J 0 bases; nucleotides not matched to a gene: 3. The CDR3 loop spans 13 amino acids. Germline V gives CDR1 KGHSH, CDR2 LQKENI. In DNA form, the CDR3 reads TGTGCCACCGGACAGGATAGCAATCAGCCCCAGCATTTT. It codes for CATGQDSNQPQHF.

CDR3 bases: TGTGCCTGGAGTGTACGCGACAGGAACACTGAAGCTTTCTTT. Its protein product is CAWSVRDRNTEAFF. This chain uses TRBV30 with TRBJ1-1; tentative D call: TRBD1 (5 bases). In germline, CDR1 is GTSNPN, CDR2 SVGIG (reference sequence). V was shortened by 0 bases and J by 1 base, with 9 bases between the two germline ends. The CDR3 contains 14 residues.

This clone has just one count. The chain joins TRBV5-4 to TRBJ2-1, with 13 bases matching TRBD2. CDR1 SGHNT and CDR2 YYREEE come from the germline V gene (reference sequence). The CDR3 runs 16 residues. V lost 5 bases, J lost 7 bases, and 9 bases stayed unmatched. The CDR3 DNA reads as TGTGCCAGCAGTCCCGGACTAGCGGGAGCCTTGAATGAGCAGTTCTTC. Its translation is CASSPGLAGALNEQFF.

This clone was counted a few times. The chain joins TRBV4-2 to TRBJ2-7, with TRBD2 as a possible D gene (5 bases). V was cut by 4 bases and J by 0 bases, with 19 bases left in between. The CDR3 extends over 17 amino acids. The V gene's germline CDR1 is LGHNA and CDR2 YNFKEQ. The CDR3 DNA sequence: TGTGCCAGCAGCCGAACCCCGTCGGTAGCGTACTCCTACGAGCAGTACTTC. It translates to CASSRTPSVAYSYEQYF.

The chain recombines TRBV5-1 with TRBJ2-2, with D possibly matching TRBD2 (5 bases). V was trimmed by 4 bases and J by 1 base, leaving 14 bases between them. This CDR3 has 16 residues. Germline V gene data show CDR1 as SGHRS and CDR2 as YFSETQ. CDR3 sequence: CASSAFGEMNTGELFF. CDR3 bases: TGCGCCAGCAGCGCATTCGGGGAGATGAACACCGGGGAGCTGTTTTTT.

The chain has TRBV28 and TRBJ1-5, with D tentatively TRBD1 (5 bases). CDR1 and CDR2 from the germline V gene are MDHEN and SYDVKM. The CDR3 is 14 residues long. Deletions cut 5 bases from V and 1 base from J, with 9 bases between. Here the CDR3 DNA reads TGTGCCAGCAGTCCACCAGGGAGCAATCAGCCCCAGCATTTT. It codes for CASSPPGSNQPQHF.

This sequence joins TRBV5-1 and TRBJ2-3; 10 bases match TRBD2. Germline V gives CDR1 SGHRS, CDR2 YFSETQ. CDR3 length: 14 residues. Trimming took 4 bases from V and 5 from J; bases not matched to a gene: 4. The CDR3 bases are TGCGCCAGCAGCCGTAGCGGGGGGCAAGATACGCAGTATTTT. Encoded protein: CASSRSGGQDTQYF.

The chain uses TRBV6-6 and TRBJ1-1; D gene ambiguous. V was shortened by 2 bases and J by 10 bases, with 14 bases between the two germline ends. Germline V gene lookup returns CDR1 MNHNY and CDR2 SVGAGI (reference sequence). The CDR3 spans 13 residues. The CDR3 sequence: CASSYEAQRGAFF. The CDR3 region has the DNA TGTGCCAGCAGTTACGAGGCCCAACGGGGAGCTTTCTTT.

The chain has TRBV6-6 and TRBJ2-2; tentatively, D is TRBD1 (5 bases). Germline CDR1 reads MNHNY; CDR2 reads SVGAGI (reference sequence). Trimming cost V 6 bases and J 7 bases, with 18 bases left between them. The CDR3 spans 15 residues. The CDR3 DNA reads as TGTGCCAGCAGCCCCACGGATCAGGGCGGCGGGGAGCTGTTTTTT. Protein: CASSPTDQGGGELFF.

The chain carries TRBV4-3 and TRBJ1-1, with 7 nucleotides matching TRBD1. This CDR3 is built from 13 residues. Unmatched junction bases numbered 2, after V lost 0 bases and J lost 7 bases. The V gene's germline CDR1 is LGHNA and CDR2 YSLEER. CDR3 loop: CASSQEGQLEAFF. CDR3 nucleotide sequence: TGCGCCAGCAGCCAAGAGGGACAGCTTGAAGCTTTCTTT.

The chain employs TRBV27 and TRBJ1-2; tentative D call: TRBD1 (5 bases). With 10 bases removed from V and 1 base from J, the gap between germline ends came to 13 bases. CDR3 length: 13 amino acids. The germline V gene has CDR1 MNHEY and CDR2 SMNVEV (reference sequence). The CDR3 loop is CATRDSINYGYTF. As DNA, the CDR3 is TGTGCCACCCGAGACAGCATTAACTATGGCTACACCTTC.